This T cell receptor (beta chain) was recovered during a study of blood T cell repertoires in COVID-19. On the study more broadly: Acute and convalescent COVID-19 samples came from the United States, Italy and Spain.

A remark on this clone: The same CDR3 is also encoded by other DNA sequences in this sample.

The ends were cut back, 3 bases at V and 8 bases at J, with 10 bases in the middle. In germline, CDR1 is KGHSH, CDR2 LQKENI. This CDR3 is 13 amino acids long. Authors' analysis steps: Amplification of reference gene primers was used by the study to estimate nucleated cell counts. Measured with immunoSEQ multiplex PCR; TCRdb has only the in-frame clones, and not every one. Clone size and V and J calls were adopted from that table, with D and trimming inferred from the DNA. The sample lists approximately 98,000 clones; 80% to 85% were seen once. This chain uses TRBV18 with TRBJ1-4; D gene ambiguous. The sequenced sample consisted of peripheral blood. The TCR was taken from a man aged 55-75 years with acute or convalescent COVID-19. The CDR3 here is CASSPSGNEKLFF. The DNA of the CDR3 is TGTGCCAGCTCACCTTCGGGAAACGAAAAACTGTTTTTT.